Below, 21 T cell receptor beta chains from the same sample are listed, as sequenced in a study of T cells in Graves' hyperthyroidism and ophthalmopathy. Using RNA transcripts as the source, TCR beta CDR3 regions were amplified. The HTBI primer set was used in a first-round RT-PCR of the TCR CDR3. TCRdb called the multiplex PCR reads again in MiXCR, with one record for every CDR3 protein. This sample has hundreds of thousands of distinct CDR3 sequences, with more than 45% found just once. Sample: peripheral blood or thyroid tissue (not recorded which). These receptors all stem from a woman between 18 and 29 years old with Graves' hyperthyroidism.

The V and J genes are TRBV19 and TRBJ2-2; 9 positions agree with TRBD2. The V segment lost 6 bases and the J segment 3 bases; nucleotides outside the gene matches: 8. The germline V gene encodes CDR1 LNHDA and CDR2 SQIVND (reference sequence). The CDR3 length is 16 residues. The CDR3 DNA sequence: TGTGCCAGTAGCTTTAGCGGGAGTATCGACACCGGGGAGCTGTTTTTT. It is translated as CASSFSGSIDTGELFF.

This clonotype has more than one count but fewer than ten. The chain recombines TRBV2 with TRBJ1-1; D is unclear. CDR3 length equals 14 residues. CDR1 SNHLY and CDR2 FYNNEI come from the germline V gene. Trimming removed 5 bases from V and 3 bases from J, with 13 bases in between. The chain's CDR3 is CASSYSRAHTEAFF. CDR3 coding DNA: TGTGCCAGCAGTTACTCTCGGGCTCACACTGAAGCTTTCTTT.

The V gene is TRBV7-3, the J gene TRBJ2-2; no clear D gene. There are 15 residues in the CDR3. V lost 1 base and J lost 5, with 11 bases in between. Looked up from germline, CDR1 is SGHTA and CDR2 is FQGTGA. The CDR3 spells CASSLSLLMTGELFF. CDR3 nucleotides: TGTGCCAGCAGCTTAAGCCTCCTTATGACCGGGGAGCTGTTTTTT.

On this clonotype: Possible read error: a much larger clone is one base away. This rearrangement joins TRBV29-1 to TRBJ1-2, with 8 bases identical to TRBD1. This CDR3 region has 13 residues. Germline V gene sequence: CDR1 SQVTM, CDR2 ANQGSEA. The CDR3 bases are TGCAGCGTTCCACAGGGGGGAAAGTATGGCCACACCTTC. Translated: CSVPQGGKYGHTF.

The chain employs TRBV29-1 and TRBJ1-1, with a weak D call TRBD1 (5 bases). From germline, CDR1 is SQVTM and CDR2 ANQGSEA. The CDR3 loop spans 10 amino acids. Trimming cost V 5 bases and J 13 bases, with 14 bases left between them. The CDR3 here is CSVSGLAGFF. In nucleotides, the CDR3 is TGCAGCGTTTCGGGACTAGCAGGTTTCTTT. Variable domain in full (rest from reference TRBV29-1 and TRBJ1-1): SAVISQKPSRDICQRGTSLTIQCQVDSQVTMMFWYRQQPGQSLTLIATANQGSEATYESGFVIDKFPISRPNLTFSTLTVSNMSPEDSSIYLCSVSGLAGFFGQGTRLTVV.

The V gene is TRBV20-1, the J gene TRBJ1-5; tentative D call: TRBD1 (6 bases). CDR1 is DFQATT, CDR2 SNEGSKA, per germline (reference sequence). CDR3 length: 17 residues. Trimming stripped 4 bases from V and 3 bases from J, with 22 bases between. The CDR3 DNA reads as TGCAGTGCTACCAACCCTAACCCGGGACAAGACAATCAGCCCCAGCATTTT. The encoded protein is CSATNPNPGQDNQPQHF.

This chain links TRBV5-1 with TRBJ1-5; TRBD1 is a possible D gene (5 bases). The V end lost 2 bases, the J end lost 2 bases, and 14 bases lay between the germline ends. The CDR3 loop spans 16 amino acids. Germline loops: CDR1 SGHRS, CDR2 YFSETQ. The CDR3 reads CASSFEGSRGNQPQHF. The CDR3 DNA reads as TGCGCCAGCAGCTTTGAGGGGAGTAGGGGCAATCAGCCCCAGCATTTT.

The V call is TRBV2, the J call TRBJ2-5, with D perhaps being TRBD1 or TRBD2 (5 bases each). The CDR3 runs to 15 residues. The V and J ends lost 6 bases and 5 bases respectively, with 19 bases between them. The germline gives CDR1 SNHLY, CDR2 FYNNEI. The CDR3 region has the DNA TGTGCCAGCAGAAAGGGCTGGGCCAGGGACGAGACCCAGTACTTC. Its protein is CASRKGWARDETQYF.

This clonotype has a handful of counts. This chain links TRBV12-3 or TRBV12-4 with TRBJ1-2; 10 bases match TRBD1. This CDR3 has 14 residues. Trimming at V came to 4 bases and at J to 6 bases, leaving 5 bases not matched to a gene. Here the CDR3 DNA reads TGTGCCAGCAGTTCCGGGACAGGGGAGGATGGCTACACCTTC. Translating gives CASSSGTGEDGYTF.

The chain carries TRBV10-3 and TRBJ1-2; 7 nucleotides line up with TRBD1. Germline trimming cut 5 bases from V and 7 bases from J; bases unmatched to any gene: 7. Germline CDR1 and CDR2: ENHRY and SYGVKD. The CDR3 runs 13 residues. The CDR3 DNA reads as TGTGCCATCAGTCCACAGGGGCGGCGTGGCTACACCTTC. The encoded protein is CAISPQGRRGYTF.

The J gene is TRBJ2-2, the V gene TRBV29-1; D perhaps matches TRBD2 (7 bases). The germline gives CDR1 SQVTM, CDR2 ANQGSEA. CDR3 length equals 14 residues. The V and J ends lost 6 bases and 4 bases respectively, with 15 bases between them. This CDR3 is CSVGGGRGTGELFF. The CDR3 nucleotides are TGCAGCGTGGGGGGGGGCCGGGGCACCGGGGAGCTGTTTTTT.

The chain uses TRBV15 and TRBJ1-1, with D possibly matching TRBD1 (6 bases). The V gene's germline CDR1 is LNHNV and CDR2 YYDKDF (reference sequence). The CDR3 has 13 amino acids. V was cut by 3 bases and J by 5 bases, with 10 bases left in between. Written as DNA, the CDR3 is TGTGCCACCAGCAGGCAGGGGAGTACTGAAGCTTTCTTT. Translating it yields CATSRQGSTEAFF.

This clonotype showed up many times. One end of the junction is discordant with germline, which a read error may explain. The chain carries TRBV5-1 and TRBJ2-5; no firm D call. The CDR3 runs to 12 residues. From germline, CDR1 is SGHRS and CDR2 YFSETQ. This chain's CDR3 is CASSLLQETQYF. CDR3 DNA: TGTGCCAGCAGCTTATTACAGGAGACCCAGTACTTC.

The genes are TRBV9 and TRBJ2-5; 14 bases are a match to TRBD2. V shed 0 bases and J 4 bases; nucleotides not matched to a gene: 8. Germline V gives CDR1 SGDLS, CDR2 YYNGEE. The CDR3 sequence is 18 residues long. The CDR3 is CASSVAGVGTSGRETQYF. The CDR3 bases are TGTGCCAGCAGCGTAGCAGGGGTCGGGACTAGCGGGAGAGAGACCCAGTACTTC.

There are a few counts of this clonotype. Here the CDR3 DNA reads TGTGCCAGCAGAGGGACTAGCGGGAGATCCCACGAGCAGTACTTC. Translation: CASRGTSGRSHEQYF. This rearrangement joins TRBV6-6 to TRBJ2-7; 14 bases map to TRBD2. Per germline, CDR1 MNHNY and CDR2 SVGAGI (reference sequence). This CDR3 contains 15 residues. The junction had 6 bases not matched to a gene; V was cut back by 6 bases and J by 5 bases.

The V call is TRBV15, the J call TRBJ1-2; the D gene is possibly TRBD1 (5 bases). CDR1 is LNHNV, CDR2 YYDKDF, per germline (reference sequence). The length of the CDR3 is 15 residues. V lost 6 bases and J 4 bases, leaving 18 bases between the germline ends. The CDR3 DNA is TGTGCCACCAGTAGTTCAGCCGACAGTTTCTATGGCTACACCTTC. This gives the protein CATSSSADSFYGYTF.

The chain recombines TRBV29-1 with TRBJ2-7, with TRBD2 matching over 10 bases. CDR3 length equals 13 residues. Germline V gene lookup returns CDR1 SQVTM and CDR2 ANQGSEA. The V segment lost 8 bases and the J segment 7 bases; nucleotides outside the gene matches: 11. The CDR3 sequence is CSFSSGGSGEQYF. The CDR3 DNA follows: TGCAGCTTTTCTAGCGGGGGTTCTGGGGAGCAGTACTTC.

This chain links TRBV5-1 with TRBJ2-7, with D perhaps TRBD1 (6 bases). V lost 3 bases and J lost 1, with 17 bases in between. This CDR3 region has 16 residues. The germline CDR1 and CDR2 sequences are SGHRS and YFSETQ. The CDR3 region has the DNA TGCGCCAGCAGCTGGGGGTCCGGGACAATATCCTACGAGCAGTACTTC. It translates to CASSWGSGTISYEQYF.

Regarding this clonotype: The junction does not match germline at one end; this may be a read error. The V and J genes are TRBV2 and TRBJ1-2, with D possibly TRBD1 on 6 matching bases. Germline CDR1 SNHLY, CDR2 FYNNEI. CDR3 length: 14 amino acids. CDR3 DNA sequence: TGTGCCAGCAGTGACGACAGGTTTAACTATAGCTACACCTTC. Amino acids: CASSDDRFNYSYTF.

This clonotype is a singleton in its sample. Here the CDR3 DNA reads TGTGCCAGCAGTGAGCGGGACAACACCGGGGAGCTGTTTTTT. It translates to CASSERDNTGELFF. V and J are TRBV25-1 and TRBJ2-2, with a possible D match to TRBD2 (6 bases). CDR3 size: 14 residues. The germline V gene encodes CDR1 MGHDK and CDR2 SYGVNS. The V and J ends lost 3 bases and 2 bases respectively, with 7 bases between them.

The table lists this clonotype with many counts. CDR3 region: CATSDLDSQPQHF. The DNA of the CDR3 is TGTGCCACCAGTGATTTGGACAGTCAGCCCCAGCATTTT. The chain has TRBV24-1 and TRBJ1-5; D possibly corresponds to TRBD1 (5 bases). The CDR3 consists of 13 residues. Trimming pared 0 bases from V and 6 bases from J, leaving 5 bases between. Germline loops: CDR1 KGHDR, CDR2 SFDVKD.